One T cell receptor (beta chain) is described in this entry. No antigen is known for it. It has no much larger one-base neighbor in the sample; base qualities were not kept. The data belong to a study of post-analysis software for immune sequencing data (dated by TCRdb to between 2014 and 2016). For the study in its entirety: Disease courses on record covered relapsing-remitting, secondary progressive and progressive-relapsing multiple sclerosis, though some patients had no subtype annotation. The multiple sclerosis patient repertoires were compared with about a dozen previously published healthy control repertoires from donors aged about 6 to 26 years. A subset of samples was prepared in parallel using single-end sample barcoding, then pooled and co-amplified after Illumina adapter ligation.

The library came from PCR. The instrument was an Illumina HiSeq 2500. Unique molecular identifiers were incorporated into TCR beta cDNA libraries to reduce PCR and sequencing biases. Approximately 500,000 cDNA molecules were obtained per 1 to 10 million input T cells, so each molecule approximated one T cell. The patient libraries were prepared and sequenced with the same protocol used for the earlier healthy control dataset. Within a given batch, samples were prepared together, multiplexed and sequenced on the same HiSeq lane. As for the authors' bioinformatics: MIGEC handled the raw barcoded reads, throwing out single-read molecular identifier groups before consensus assembly and CDR3 extraction. VDJtools was used for post-analysis of the clonotype tables, and diversity was normalized by down-sampling every dataset to the size of the smallest sample. Repertoire overlap clustering matched CDR3 amino acid but not nucleotide sequences to correct batch-related cross-sample contamination. TCRdb reprocessed the public reads (quality trimming at Q25 with fastp, clone calling with MiXCR) and kept in-frame beta chains. Rows merge per CDR3 protein into single entries with the most common DNA and genes. The V and J calls and clone size are TCRdb's, not the authors'. For this sample there are about 400,000 distinct CDR3 sequences; around 37% appear just once. Together, the top ten hold under 15% of the sample.

For CDR1 and CDR2, the germline V gene (reference sequence) lists DFQATT and SNEGSKA. V sheds 0 bases and J sheds 11 bases, leaving 10 bases between their ends. The CDR3 has 11 amino acids, counting the end cysteine and phenylalanine. The retained sequence is limited to the CDR3, 33 bases, with the frame set at the first base. Broader findings and caveats from the paper: Strong co-clustering of samples prepared in the same batch was shown by direct clustering with F measure, prompting a batch-effect correction. Roughly 5 TRBV segments, including TRBV5-6, TRBV5-1 and TRBV20-1, were significantly more frequent in patients than controls. Significantly lower normalized Chao1 diversity was found in multiple sclerosis patients than in controls, suggesting substantial peripheral T-cell clonal expansion. The multiple sclerosis patient group was slightly younger than the control group.

To demonstrate the VDJtools post-analysis software, TCR beta repertoires were profiled from the peripheral blood of over ten young patients with multiple sclerosis. The patients with multiple sclerosis were children and adolescents between about 6 and 16 years of age. The clonotype comes from a girl between 5 and 17 years old with multiple sclerosis. Specimen: blood. Recombination linked TRBV20-1 to TRBJ1-1; TRBD1 could be the D gene, as 6 bases match. The CDR3 corresponds to CSAREGGPAFF. The nucleotides read TGCAGTGCTAGAGAGGGGGGGCCTGCTTTCTTT.